This T cell receptor beta chain was recovered during a study of blood T cell repertoires in COVID-19 (dated by TCRdb to the early 2020s). Describing the broader study: The collaborator samples originated in the United States, Italy and Spain and spanned the acute and convalescent phases of COVID-19. Where available, HLA class I and class II types were obtained from metadata supplied by the sample provider rather than from assay-based typing. The sample metadata nearly always contained a de-identified subject ID, COVID-19 status, age in years and sex. Deeply sampled blood TCRbeta repertoires from subjects exposed to, actively infected with, or recovered from COVID-19 were included in the dataset. The material from the prospective study consisted of cDNA or gDNA derived from T cells, B-cell-depleted T cells, or PBMCs. The repertoires were made available in a free public database intended to serve as a resource for research on the immune response to SARS-CoV-2. Samples came from the ongoing ImmuneRACE study (first 160 participants) plus 1,254 subjects from 6 global collaborators. What the work shows at the level of the full study, not this receptor alone: The quantity of clinical and demographic metadata differed by source and by participant and was supplied without curation.

TCRbeta CDR3 regions were amplified from genomic DNA using the immunoSEQ Assay, a bias-controlled multiplex PCR. In the source study's methods: Nucleated cell counts per sample were estimated from amplification of reference gene primers within the assay. To quantify the absolute abundance of each unique TCRbeta CDR3 rearrangement, sequence reads were collapsed and filtered. For each sample, productive Simpson clonality was calculated by taking the square root of Simpson's diversity index across productive rearrangements. The immuneACCESS repertoire file appears here via TCRdb, limited to in-frame rearrangements. These files lack a portion of the clones; in checked studies, under half of the deficit traces to unresolved V genes, and the cause of the others is not known. The V and J calls and clone size were taken over from that table, and D and trimming were inferred from the DNA. Within this sample are about 190,000 clones, with less than 80% of them counted one time only. Less than 15% of the sample rests with the top ten.

A second Seattle source provided samples from volunteer blood donors who had recovered from COVID-19. The collaborating institutions used their own protocols to collect whole blood in K2EDTA tubes. Collaborator samples were shipped for TCRbeta analysis as frozen whole blood, isolated PBMCs, or DNA extracted from either sample type. There are 16 amino acids in the CDR3, from cysteine to phenylalanine inclusive. CDR3 DNA is the only sequence kept; it has 48 bases, read in frame from the first base. From the germline V gene, CDR1 is SGHTA and CDR2 is FQGTGA. Trimming costs V 5 bases and J 3 bases, and their ends lie 17 bases apart. Comment on this clone: Its antigen remains undetermined. Per-base qualities were not stored, and no clone one base away is much larger.

This receptor was taken from a man aged 45-65 years who had recovered from COVID-19. The chain is assembled from TRBV7-3 and TRBJ2-1; matching of 5 bases hints at TRBD2 as the D gene. The sample taken for sequencing was peripheral blood. DNA sequence: TGTGCCAGCAGCCCTAGCATTAGCGCTGGCTACAATGAGCAGTTCTTC. It is translated as CASSPSISAGYNEQFF.